These 30 T cell receptor beta chains were all obtained from the same sample, sequenced in a study of shared clonotypes between healthy human individuals (dated by TCRdb to the early 2020s). CD8 naive samples consisted of CD45RO-negative cells that were positively selected for CCR7, yielding a CD45RA+CCR7+ population without TemRA cells. Library preparation employed the immunoSEQ multiplex PCR assay. Held by TCRdb, this immuneACCESS table contains in-frame sequences only and omits some clones. Under half of the omission traces to an unresolved V gene where checked; the cause of the rest is unknown. This sample holds around 600,000 clones; approximately 96% were observed only once. Approximately 0.11% of the sample is in the top ten clones. The material sequenced was naive CD8+ T cells sorted from blood. Per the publication, the cell subset or site label means: CD45RA+CCR7+. These receptors all stem from a woman in her twenties or thirties in good health.

The gene calls are TRBV5-4 and TRBJ1-5, with D hard to call. Per the germline V gene, CDR1 is SGHNT and CDR2 is YYREEE (reference sequence). Trimming shortened V by 4 bases and J by 4 bases, and 9 bases separated the two germline ends. The CDR3 spans 13 residues. In DNA form, the CDR3 reads TGTGCCAGCAGCAAGGACGGTAATCAGCCCCAGCATTTT. Translated: CASSKDGNQPQHF.

The chain joins TRBV19 to TRBJ2-5; D is possibly TRBD1 or TRBD2 (6 bases each). With 5 bases removed from V and 5 bases from J, the gap between germline ends came to 18 bases. The CDR3 consists of 15 residues. From germline, CDR1 is LNHDA and CDR2 SQIVND (reference sequence). CDR3: CASSGGPLRGETQYF. The CDR3 nucleotides are TGTGCCAGTAGTGGGGGCCCCCTACGGGGGGAGACCCAGTACTTC.

The rearrangement links TRBV19 to TRBJ2-1, with 8 nucleotides matching TRBD1. V was pared by 6 bases and J by 6 bases, with 4 bases of the junction left unmatched. CDR1 and CDR2 (germline): LNHDA, SQIVND (reference sequence). This CDR3 is 13 amino acids long. CDR3 sequence: CASSLDRGNEQFF. Here the CDR3 DNA reads TGTGCCAGTAGCCTTGACAGGGGCAATGAGCAGTTCTTC.

The J gene is TRBJ1-1, the V gene TRBV28; 8 nucleotides agree with TRBD1. This CDR3 is 12 amino acids long. In germline, CDR1 is MDHEN, CDR2 SYDVKM. With V trimmed by 6 bases and J by 7 bases, 4 bases remained unmatched. In DNA, the CDR3 is TGTGCCAGCAGCCAGGGGGCGAATGAAGCTTTCTTT. This gives the protein CASSQGANEAFF. The full variable domain, in which reference TRBV28 and TRBJ1-1 provide the parts outside the CDR3, is DVKVTQSSRYLVKRTGEKVFLECVQDMDHENMFWYRQDPGLGLRLIYFSYDVKMKEKGDIPEGYSVSREKKERFSLILESASTNQTSMYLCASSQGANEAFFGQGTRLTVV.

The chain uses TRBV11-2 and TRBJ2-3; no reliable D call. V lost 6 bases and J 3 bases, leaving 13 bases between the germline ends. Germline assignment: CDR1 SGHAT and CDR2 FQNNGV. There are 14 residues in the CDR3. CDR3 amino acids: CASSSPPRTDTQYF. CDR3 in DNA: TGTGCCAGCAGTTCTCCCCCGAGAACAGATACGCAGTATTTT.

V usage is TRBV7-2 and J usage is TRBJ2-1; 8 bases agree with TRBD2. The V gene end was trimmed by 3 bases and the J gene end by 4 bases; junction bases not matched to a gene: 8. Germline V gene sequence: CDR1 SGHTA, CDR2 FQGNSA. The CDR3 sequence is 16 residues long. The chain's CDR3 is CASSLSPGLDYNEQFF. The CDR3 DNA reads as TGTGCCAGCAGCTTGTCCCCGGGACTAGATTACAATGAGCAGTTCTTC.

The V call is TRBV7-9, the J call TRBJ2-1; 12 positions match TRBD2. V gave up 5 bases and J gave up 8 bases; unmatched junction bases: 7. The CDR3 has 15 amino acids. The germline V gene encodes CDR1 SEHNR and CDR2 FQNEAQ (reference sequence). The CDR3 nucleotides are TGTGCCAGCAGCACGACTAGCGGGAGAGTCTATGAGCAGTTCTTC. Residues: CASSTTSGRVYEQFF.

The V gene is TRBV11-3, the J gene TRBJ2-5; D ambiguous. CDR1 is SGHNT and CDR2 is YENEEA in the germline V gene. V was shortened by 0 bases and J by 4 bases, with 6 bases between the two germline ends. The CDR3 has 13 residues. CDR3 amino acids: CASSLEVVETQYF. The CDR3 nucleotides are TGTGCCAGCAGCTTAGAGGTGGTAGAGACCCAGTACTTC.

The chain has TRBV9 and TRBJ1-1; D is possibly TRBD1 (5 bases). The CDR3 runs 14 residues. Germline V CDR1 and CDR2: SGDLS, YYNGEE. Trimming took 3 bases from V and 3 from J, leaving 12 bases between them. In nucleotides, the CDR3 is TGTGCCAGCAGCGGACCCCGGGGCTACACTGAAGCTTTCTTT. It translates to CASSGPRGYTEAFF.

The V gene is TRBV13, the J gene TRBJ2-1; D remains ambiguous. This CDR3 contains 14 residues. Deletions cut 1 base from V and 8 bases from J, with 12 bases between. Per germline, CDR1 PRHDT and CDR2 FYEKMQ (reference sequence). For the CDR3, the DNA is TGTGCCAGCAGCTTAGTGGTCTCGGCGGATGAGCAGTTCTTC. It yields the protein CASSLVVSADEQFF.

The chain links TRBV28 to TRBJ1-5; no clear D. The ends were cut back, 5 bases at V and 11 bases at J, with 19 bases in the middle. Germline V gene data show CDR1 as MDHEN and CDR2 as SYDVKM. The CDR3 spans 14 residues. This CDR3 is CASSPWLRNSTQHF. In nucleotides, the CDR3 is TGTGCCAGCAGTCCCTGGCTCCGCAATTCGACCCAGCATTTT.

The V call is TRBV6-5, the J call TRBJ1-4; 7 bases map to TRBD1. The germline V gene has CDR1 MNHEY and CDR2 SVGAGI. The CDR3 totals 16 residues. V was pared by 4 bases and J by 6 bases, with 11 bases of the junction left unmatched. CDR3 residues: CASSSVYRGEYEKLFF. The CDR3 nucleotides are TGTGCCAGCAGTTCCGTCTACAGGGGAGAGTATGAAAAACTGTTTTTT.

This sequence joins TRBV9 and TRBJ2-5; 9 bases line up with TRBD2. The J call is doubtful: the DNA matches TRBJ2-7 better. The CDR3 runs 16 residues. CDR1 SGDLS and CDR2 YYNGEE come from the germline V gene. In nucleotides, the CDR3 is TGTGCCAGCAGCGTAGCAGGAGCGGGAGGCTTCTACGAGCAGTACTTC. This codes for CASSVAGAGGFYEQYF.

The genes are TRBV28 and TRBJ2-5; D unresolved. Germline V CDR1 and CDR2: MDHEN, SYDVKM. The CDR3 covers 10 residues. Trimming took off 8 bases at V and 5 bases at J, with 6 bases between the two ends. In DNA form, the CDR3 reads TGTGCCAGCGGTGGGGAGACCCAGTACTTC. This encodes CASGGETQYF.

The chain combines TRBV7-3 with TRBJ2-3; the D is unclear. The V and J ends lost 5 bases and 0 bases respectively, with 12 bases between them. Germline-derived CDR1 and CDR2 are SGHTA and FQGTGA. The CDR3 length is 15 residues. CDR3 sequence reads: CASSPEEKSTDTQYF. In nucleotides, the CDR3 is TGTGCCAGCAGCCCCGAGGAGAAGAGCACAGATACGCAGTATTTT.

J is TRBJ1-5 and V is TRBV19; D gene uncertain. Between the trimmed V and J ends, which lost 8 bases and 0 bases, there was a span of 11 bases. This CDR3 spans 14 amino acids. The germline CDR1 and CDR2 sequences are LNHDA and SQIVND (reference sequence). In nucleotides, the CDR3 is TGTGCCAGTGGGAGCCGGGGTAGCAATCAGCCCCAGCATTTT. Residues: CASGSRGSNQPQHF.

This chain links TRBV19 with TRBJ2-3; the D is unclear. The V end lost 7 bases, the J end lost 2 bases, and 16 bases lay between the germline ends. The germline gives CDR1 LNHDA, CDR2 SQIVND (reference sequence). The CDR3 is made up of 15 amino acids. CDR3 sequence reads: CASTPDSLLTDTQYF. CDR3 coding DNA: TGTGCCAGTACCCCCGACTCTTTGCTCACAGATACGCAGTATTTT.

CDR3 DNA sequence: TGTGCCAGCAGCTTGGCGGCACGATTGAACACTGAAGCTTTCTTT. Translated: CASSLAARLNTEAFF. This chain links TRBV5-8 with TRBJ1-1; D is ambiguous. Per the germline V gene, CDR1 is SGHTS and CDR2 is YDEGEE. The V and J ends lost 0 bases and 0 bases respectively, with 9 bases between them. The length of the CDR3 is 15 residues.

This sequence joins TRBV5-1 and TRBJ2-2, with no clear D. Germline V lookup: CDR1 SGHRS, CDR2 YFSETQ. CDR3 length: 13 amino acids. V was pared by 6 bases and J by 2 bases, with 8 bases between. CDR3 bases: TGCGCCAGCAAGCCCCCTAACACCGGGGAGCTGTTTTTT. This translates into CASKPPNTGELFF.

The genes are TRBV2 and TRBJ2-2, with 10 bases that match TRBD2. This CDR3 is built from 15 residues. In germline, CDR1 is SNHLY, CDR2 FYNNEI. After removal of 6 bases from V and 10 bases from J, the junction contained 11 bases not matched to a gene. The CDR3 coding sequence is TGTGCCAGCAGCTCCGGGACTAGCGTCTCAGAGGAGCTGTTTTTT. This gives the protein CASSSGTSVSEELFF.

For the CDR3, the DNA is TGTGCCAGCAGTTTGTATAGGCGGCCCAACACTGAAGCTTTCTTT. Encoded protein: CASSLYRRPNTEAFF. The V call is TRBV28, the J call TRBJ1-1; no firm D call. The CDR3 loop spans 15 amino acids. Germline loops: CDR1 MDHEN, CDR2 SYDVKM. V lost 3 bases and J 2 bases, leaving 13 bases between the germline ends.

V gene TRBV28 combines with J gene TRBJ2-7; 9 nucleotides align to TRBD1. Germline CDR1 and CDR2: MDHEN and SYDVKM. V was pared by 7 bases and J by 2 bases, with 6 bases of the junction left unmatched. This CDR3 is 14 amino acids long. CDR3: CASTSRDRAYEQYF. CDR3 bases: TGTGCCAGCACATCGCGGGACAGGGCCTACGAGCAGTACTTC.

The CDR3 protein is CASSVGGRVGDEQFF. In nucleotides, the CDR3 is TGTGCCAGCAGCGTAGGCGGGAGGGTCGGGGATGAGCAGTTCTTC. The chain couples TRBV9 to TRBJ2-1; 9 bases line up with TRBD2. CDR3 length: 15 residues. The trim removed 0 bases at V and 8 bases at J, leaving 6 bases unmatched. Germline assignment: CDR1 SGDLS and CDR2 YYNGEE.

This sequence joins TRBV19 and TRBJ2-7; TRBD1 might be the D (6 bases). Trimming stripped 5 bases from V and 0 bases from J, with 11 bases between. This CDR3 is built from 14 residues. Germline CDR1 LNHDA, CDR2 SQIVND (reference sequence). The CDR3 loop is CASSEGVFSYEQYF. The CDR3 DNA is TGTGCCAGTAGTGAGGGGGTTTTCTCCTACGAGCAGTACTTC.

The chain uses TRBV28 and TRBJ2-7, with TRBD2 matching 8 bases. Germline CDR1 MDHEN, CDR2 SYDVKM. Germline trimming cut 7 bases from V and 2 bases from J; bases unmatched to any gene: 7. CDR3 length: 14 amino acids. CDR3 sequence (DNA): TGTGCCAGCACGAAAGCGGGAGCTCCCTACGAGCAGTACTTC. It translates to CASTKAGAPYEQYF.

The chain uses TRBV6-1 and TRBJ2-7, with D possibly matching TRBD1 (5 bases). The CDR3 extends over 16 amino acids. Germline V gene lookup returns CDR1 MNHNS and CDR2 SASEGT. V was trimmed by 0 bases and J by 2 bases, leaving 14 bases between them. CDR3 in amino acids: CASSEASRALPYEQYF. As DNA, the CDR3 is TGTGCCAGCAGTGAAGCCTCCAGGGCACTACCCTACGAGCAGTACTTC.

The chain links TRBV27 to TRBJ2-2, with D perhaps assigned TRBD1 or TRBD2 (5 bases each). The CDR3 is made up of 15 amino acids. V gave up 3 bases and J gave up 5 bases, with 13 bases separating them. Per germline, CDR1 MNHEY and CDR2 SMNVEV (reference sequence). The CDR3, as DNA: TGTGCCAGCAGTTTTGGGGGAGAAGGTACCGGGGAGCTGTTTTTT. The encoded protein is CASSFGGEGTGELFF.

V usage is TRBV12-2 and J usage is TRBJ2-3; the D segment call TRBD2 is taken from the table without a DNA check. TRBV12-2 is tagged as a pseudogene. The CDR3 length is 17 residues. The CDR3 nucleotides read TGTGCAAGTCGCAAAACACTCAGCGGGCCGGAAATGTATACGCAGTATTTT. Protein: CASRKTLSGPEMYTQYF.

The chain is built from TRBV2 and TRBJ1-2; D is unresolved. The V and J ends lost 2 bases and 8 bases respectively, with 12 bases between them. CDR1 SNHLY and CDR2 FYNNEI come from the germline V gene. The CDR3 is made up of 13 amino acids. As DNA, the CDR3 is TGTGCCAGCAGTGAATCCTTAAGTGGGGGCTACACCTTC. It yields the protein CASSESLSGGYTF. The full variable domain, its missing parts supplied by reference TRBV2 and TRBJ1-2, is EPEVTQTPSHQVTQMGQEVILRCVPISNHLYFYWYRQILGQKVEFLVSFYNNEISEKSEIFDDQFSVERPDGSNFTLKIRSTKLEDSAMYFCASSESLSGGYTFGSGTRLTVV.

The J gene is TRBJ1-2, the V gene TRBV29-1; 7 nucleotides align to TRBD1. The CDR3 runs 11 residues. V trimming: 8 bases; J trimming: 2 bases; junction bases outside the gene matches: 2. Per the germline V gene, CDR1 is SQVTM and CDR2 is ANQGSEA. CDR3 nucleotides: TGCAGCTACAGGGGCAACTATGGCTACACCTTC. This sequence encodes CSYRGNYGYTF.